The 28 T cell receptor beta chains listed next were all sequenced from one sample in a study of blood T cells in healthy people across ages. With a J-beta primer mix and a sample-barcoded 5' primer, a second PCR ran about 7 to 11 cycles. TCRdb passed the 5' RACE reads through MiXCR, listing each CDR3 protein once. The repertoire holds hundreds of thousands of distinct CDR3 sequences, with around 30% as singletons. The specimen sequenced was blood. Receptor source: an elderly woman in good health.

This clonotype was observed a few times. Germline and junction disagree at one end, which may indicate a read error. The V gene is TRBV7-8, the J gene TRBJ1-2; no clear D. The CDR3 length is 15 residues. Germline assignment: CDR1 SGHVS and CDR2 FQNEAQ. CDR3 sequence (DNA): TGTGCCAGCAGCTTAGTCAGGATTCCTAACTATGACTACACCTTC. Residues: CASSLVRIPNYDYTF.

This clonotype was detected a few times. This clone may be a read error of a much larger clone one base away. The chain employs TRBV29-1 and TRBJ2-1; 8 nucleotides agree with TRBD2. V dropped 7 bases and J dropped 9; count of bases not matched to a gene: 11. In germline, CDR1 is SQVTM, CDR2 ANQGSEA. The CDR3 is 13 amino acids. CDR3 DNA sequence: TGCAGCGGCCTCGGACTAGCTCGCAGTGAGCAGTTCTTC. This codes for CSGLGLARSEQFF.

This clonotype has just one count. The V gene is TRBV20-1, the J gene TRBJ1-4; a weak D match, TRBD1 (6 bases). The CDR3 is 14 residues long. V gave up 2 bases and J gave up 7 bases, with 14 bases separating them. Germline V gene lookup returns CDR1 DFQATT and CDR2 SNEGSKA (reference sequence). This CDR3 reads CSARSQGFGEKLFF. The CDR3 coding sequence is TGCAGTGCTAGAAGCCAGGGGTTCGGTGAAAAACTGTTTTTT.

The chain uses TRBV11-2 and TRBJ1-1, with D possibly being TRBD1 (5 bases). The CDR3 consists of 14 residues. V lost 5 bases and J 6 bases, leaving 16 bases between the germline ends. Germline CDR1 SGHAT, CDR2 FQNNGV. CDR3 residues: CASSEDGGHAEAFF. CDR3 bases: TGTGCCAGCAGCGAAGATGGGGGTCACGCTGAAGCTTTCTTT.

This sequence joins TRBV18 and TRBJ2-4; no clear D. The CDR3 loop spans 13 amino acids. V lost 5 bases, J lost 2 bases, and 7 bases lay in between. Germline V gene data show CDR1 as KGHSH and CDR2 as LQKENI. Written as DNA, the CDR3 is TGTGCCAGCTCAAGGAACCCCAAAAACATTCAGTACTTC. The encoded protein is CASSRNPKNIQYF.

A few counts support this clonotype. The chain employs TRBV6-6 and TRBJ2-3, with 9 bases identical to TRBD2. Per germline, CDR1 MNHNY and CDR2 SVGAGI (reference sequence). The CDR3 length is 15 residues. The V segment lost 2 bases and the J segment 2 bases; nucleotides outside the gene matches: 2. Written as DNA, the CDR3 is TGTGCCAGCAGTTACCTAGCGGGGCTCACAGATACGCAGTATTTT. Translating gives CASSYLAGLTDTQYF.

This clonotype came up many times. The rearrangement links TRBV20-1 to TRBJ2-7; 10 bases align to TRBD1. The CDR3 sequence is 15 residues long. Trimming removed 6 bases from V and 4 bases from J; junction bases left unmatched: 12. Germline values: CDR1 DFQATT, CDR2 SNEGSKA (reference sequence). The CDR3 region has the DNA TGCAGTGCCCCCGGTCGACAGGGGGCTGGGTACGAGCAGTACTTC. Encoded protein: CSAPGRQGAGYEQYF.

As for this clonotype: This may come from a read error, since a much larger clone is one base off. The chain is built from TRBV4-3 and TRBJ2-1; D gene uncertain. The CDR3 has 18 residues. Germline V gives CDR1 LGHNA, CDR2 YSLEER. The DNA for the CDR3 is TGCGCCAGCGGCCAAGATGGCCCGCTCCGGGTGGCGAACAATGAGCAGTTCTTC. The encoded protein is CASGQDGPLRVANNEQFF.

This clonotype occurred many times. This chain joins TRBV12-3 or TRBV12-4 and TRBJ2-1; D is possibly TRBD1 (6 bases). The CDR3 runs to 14 residues. Trimming left V 6 bases short and J 4 bases short, with 13 bases between. The CDR3 DNA reads TGTGCCAGCAGCCTTAGACAGGTGTACAATGAGCAGTTCTTC. Translation: CASSLRQVYNEQFF.

The chain recombines TRBV6-2 or TRBV6-3 with TRBJ2-2; TRBD2 might be the D (6 bases). V was trimmed by 6 bases and J by 4 bases, leaving 9 bases between them. The CDR3 length is 13 residues. Germline V lookup: CDR1 MNHEY, CDR2 SVGEGT. CDR3 in amino acids: CASREGLTGELFF. For the CDR3, the DNA is TGTGCCAGCAGGGAGGGGCTCACCGGGGAGCTGTTTTTT.

This clonotype showed up just a few times. This chain joins TRBV2 and TRBJ1-2, with D uncertain. Germline assignment: CDR1 SNHLY and CDR2 FYNNEI. This CDR3 has 12 residues. Deletions cut 6 bases from V and 5 bases from J, with 10 bases between. CDR3 in DNA: TGTGCCAGCAGGGCCTCTCTTTATGGCTACACCTTC. This encodes CASRASLYGYTF.

In this sample, this clonotype turned up many times. V and J are TRBV20-1 and TRBJ2-5; 7 bases match TRBD1. Germline CDR1 reads DFQATT; CDR2 reads SNEGSKA (reference sequence). Trimming removed 5 bases from V and 4 bases from J; junction bases left unmatched: 13. CDR3 length: 15 residues. CDR3 coding DNA: TGCAGTGCTCCCTCCGACAGGGATGTGGTAGAGACCCAGTACTTC. This translates into CSAPSDRDVVETQYF.

In this sample, this clonotype turned up many times. The chain employs TRBV7-2 and TRBJ2-3, with 9 bases aligning to TRBD2. CDR3 size: 15 residues. CDR1 and CDR2 (germline): SGHTA, FQGNSA. J lost 2 bases, V lost 6 bases, and 6 bases had no gene match. In DNA, the CDR3 is TGTGCCAGCAGGGAACCGGGACTAGCCACAGATACGCAGTATTTT. Translation: CASREPGLATDTQYF.

The table lists this clonotype with many counts. The V call is TRBV6-2 or TRBV6-3, the J call TRBJ2-5; no clear D. The CDR3 runs 12 residues. V was cut by 2 bases and J by 4 bases, with 5 bases left in between. Per germline, CDR1 MNHEY and CDR2 SVGEGT. CDR3 nucleotide sequence: TGTGCCAGCAGTTACGTTGGAGAGACCCAGTACTTC. Its protein is CASSYVGETQYF.

On this clonotype itself: One junction end disagrees with the germline gene, perhaps due to a read error. J is TRBJ2-3 and V is TRBV7-2; no clear D. Germline V lookup: CDR1 SGHTA, CDR2 FQGNSA. This CDR3 contains 15 residues. The CDR3 loop reads CASSLNGLLTDAQYF. The CDR3 DNA sequence: TGTGCCAGCAGCTTAAATGGGCTACTCACAGATGCGCAGTATTTT. The full variable domain, completed using reference TRBV7-2 and TRBJ2-3, is GAGVSQSPSNKVTEKGKDVELRCDPISGHTALYWYRQSLGQGLEFLIYFQGNSAPDKSGLPSDRFSAERTGGSVSTLTIQRTQQEDSAVYLCASSLNGLLTDAQYFGPGTRLTVL.

About this clonotype: A much larger clone is a single base away; this may be a read error. The genes are TRBV12-3 or TRBV12-4 and TRBJ2-5, with 9 nucleotides matching TRBD2. The CDR3 totals 17 residues. Trimming took 6 bases from V and 7 from J; bases not matched to a gene: 18. The CDR3 loop is CASSSYPRRGGGVTQYF. The CDR3 nucleotides read TGTGCCAGCAGCTCGTATCCTAGGCGGGGGGGCGGAGTGACCCAGTACTTC.

This clonotype was picked up many times. The chain uses TRBV28 and TRBJ2-7, with 9 positions matching TRBD1. This CDR3 is built from 13 residues. Germline CDR1 MDHEN, CDR2 SYDVKM. V shed 6 bases and J 6 bases; nucleotides not matched to a gene: 6. The CDR3 DNA follows: TGTGCCAGCAGATTAAACAGGGGGCGCGAGCAGTACTTC. This translates into CASRLNRGREQYF.

At least ten counts were recorded for this clonotype. The chain has TRBV6-6 and TRBJ2-6, with D perhaps matching TRBD1 (5 bases). Trimming took 6 bases from V and 0 from J, leaving 18 bases between them. The length of the CDR3 is 18 residues. CDR1 is MNHNY and CDR2 is SVGAGI in the germline V gene (reference sequence). The CDR3 loop reads CASRRTGRASSGANVLTF. The DNA of the CDR3 is TGTGCCAGCAGAAGGACGGGCAGGGCGTCCTCTGGGGCCAACGTCCTGACTTTC.

This chain uses TRBV20-1 with TRBJ2-3; no reliable D call. CDR3 size: 14 residues. The germline gives CDR1 DFQATT, CDR2 SNEGSKA (reference sequence). Trimming took off 1 base at V and 0 bases at J, with 8 bases between the two ends. The CDR3 nucleotides read TGCAGTGCTAGAGTTCAGTTTAGCACAGATACGCAGTATTTT. Translated, it gives CSARVQFSTDTQYF.

The V gene is TRBV28, the J gene TRBJ1-6, with a possible D match to TRBD1 (5 bases). V was pared by 6 bases and J by 4 bases, with 13 bases between. The CDR3 sequence is 15 residues long. CDR1 MDHEN and CDR2 SYDVKM come from the germline V gene. CDR3: CASSRIQGYNSPLHF. The CDR3 coding sequence is TGTGCCAGCAGCCGAATCCAGGGTTATAATTCACCCCTCCACTTT.

This clonotype was counted at least ten times. This chain links TRBV7-9 with TRBJ2-5, with D perhaps matching TRBD1 (6 bases). The germline V gene encodes CDR1 SEHNR and CDR2 FQNEAQ (reference sequence). V lost 8 bases and J lost 2, with 15 bases in between. This CDR3 spans 14 amino acids. CDR3 sequence: CASQTQGLQETQYF. The CDR3 region has the DNA TGTGCCAGCCAGACACAGGGTTTACAAGAGACCCAGTACTTC. Complete variable domain (other parts from reference TRBV7-9 and TRBJ2-5): DTGVSQNPRHKITKRGQNVTFRCDPISEHNRLYWYRQTLGQGPEFLTYFQNEAQLEKSRLLSDRFSAERPKGSFSTLEIQRTEQGDSAMYLCASQTQGLQETQYFGPGTRLLVL.

The gene calls are TRBV6-2 or TRBV6-3 and TRBJ2-3, with D tentatively TRBD2 (6 bases). V was trimmed by 10 bases and J by 0 bases, leaving 14 bases between them. Looked up from germline, CDR1 is MNHEY and CDR2 is SVGEGT. The CDR3 covers 14 residues. Here the CDR3 reads CATSVSGSTDTQYF. The CDR3 nucleotides read TGTGCCACTTCAGTCAGCGGGAGCACAGATACGCAGTATTTT.

This clonotype was recorded at least ten times. The CDR3 DNA reads TGTGCCATCAGTGAACTTGACAGCTACGAGCAGTACTTC. Translating it yields CAISELDSYEQYF. The chain is built from TRBV10-3 and TRBJ2-7; a weak D match, TRBD1 (5 bases). With 3 bases removed from V and 3 bases from J, the gap between germline ends came to 9 bases. Germline-derived CDR1 and CDR2 are ENHRY and SYGVKD. The CDR3 totals 13 residues.

This clonotype was found many times. This chain uses TRBV25-1 with TRBJ2-5, with 9 bases identical to TRBD2. The CDR3 covers 14 residues. Germline V gives CDR1 MGHDK, CDR2 SYGVNS. V lost 5 bases and J lost 3; bases outside the gene matches: 4. The CDR3 sequence is CASSRRGGKETQYF. The CDR3 nucleotides read TGTGCCAGCAGTAGGCGGGGGGGCAAAGAGACCCAGTACTTC.

Only one count was recorded for this clonotype. This chain connects TRBV5-6 to TRBJ2-5; 12 positions match TRBD1. The DNA end is a closer match to TRBJ2-7, so the J assignment may be wrong. CDR1 and CDR2 (germline): SGHDT, YYEEEE. The CDR3 totals 14 residues. CDR3 in amino acids: CASSRGTGGGEQYF. The CDR3 nucleotides are TGTGCCAGCAGCAGAGGGACAGGGGGCGGCGAGCAGTACTTC.

This clonotype has only a few counts. The CDR3 spells CASSPGTGKYGYTF. The CDR3 nucleotides read TGTGCCAGCAGTCCCGGGACAGGGAAATATGGCTACACCTTC. V is TRBV7-2 and J is TRBJ1-2; the match to TRBD1 covers 9 bases. V was pared by 6 bases and J by 5 bases, with 7 bases of the junction left unmatched. CDR3 length: 14 amino acids. Germline CDR1 and CDR2: SGHTA and FQGNSA.

This clonotype was counted many times. The chain has TRBV7-2 and TRBJ1-5, with D possibly TRBD1 on 6 matching bases. The CDR3 consists of 15 residues. CDR1 and CDR2 (germline): SGHTA, FQGNSA. The germline V and J ends were trimmed by 1 base and 5 bases, with 12 bases remaining between them. The CDR3 DNA reads as TGTGCCAGCAGCTTAGAGGGAGGGGGGTATCAGCCCCAGCATTTT. This translates into CASSLEGGGYQPQHF.

For this clonotype: This may arise from a read error, as a much more abundant clone is one base away. The chain recombines TRBV25-1 with TRBJ2-7, with 7 positions matching TRBD1. Germline assignment: CDR1 MGHDK and CDR2 SYGVNS. J gave up 3 bases and V 3 bases, and 20 bases lay outside the gene matches. CDR3 length equals 19 residues. CDR3 in DNA: TGTGCCAGCAGTGACCCTCCGGGACAGCAACAAGGGGGAAGCTACGAGCAGTACTTC. Translated: CASSDPPGQQQGGSYEQYF.